This TCR beta chain came from a study of blood T cell repertoires in COVID-19. Sequencing used immunoSEQ multiplex PCR; TCRdb keeps in-frame clones, though not all of them. The sample comprises 100,000 or so clones, 90% to 95% of which are singletons, and 0.85% to 1% rests with the top ten. This CDR3 is built from 12 residues. Looked up from germline, CDR1 is SNHLY and CDR2 is FYNNEI. The ends were cut back, 6 bases at V and 6 bases at J, with 12 bases in the middle. This clone turned up a few times. The source material was peripheral blood. This chain links TRBV2 with TRBJ2-7, with D tentatively TRBD2 (6 bases). The source is a man aged 55 to 69 with acute or convalescent COVID-19. CDR3 DNA: TGTGCCAGCAGGGAGGGGATGGGCGAGCAGTACTTC. It encodes CASREGMGEQYF.